Following are 27 T cell receptor beta chains from one sample sequenced in a study of Graves' ophthalmopathy and Graves' hyperthyroidism. RNA transcripts served as template for amplifying TCR beta CDR3 sequences. Second-round multiplex PCR came after a first-round RT-PCR that employed HTBI primers. TCRdb recomputed calls from the multiplex PCR reads with MiXCR, one row per CDR3 protein. The sample has about 410,000 distinct CDR3 sequences; approximately 20% are singletons. The source material was peripheral blood. The receptors stem from a woman between 18 and 30 years old with Graves' ophthalmopathy.

The chain combines TRBV6-2 or TRBV6-3 with TRBJ2-7; either TRBD1 or TRBD2 may supply D (5 bases each). This CDR3 has 13 amino acids. CDR1 is MNHEY and CDR2 is SVGEGT in the germline V gene. Trimming removed 10 bases at V and 0 bases at J, with 13 bases between. The CDR3 DNA is TGTGCCACTCGACCAGGGAGCTCCTACGAGCAGTACTTC. Encoded protein: CATRPGSSYEQYF.

This clonotype was found many times. This chain uses TRBV2 with TRBJ2-7, with D hard to call. Trimming shortened V by 7 bases and J by 5 bases, and 9 bases separated the two germline ends. The CDR3 consists of 11 residues. Per germline, CDR1 SNHLY and CDR2 FYNNEI. CDR3 loop: CASKSRDEQYF. The CDR3 DNA reads TGTGCCAGCAAATCAAGGGACGAGCAGTACTTC.

The sample holds many counts of this clonotype. This rearrangement joins TRBV2 to TRBJ1-2; 9 bases match TRBD1. Per the germline V gene, CDR1 is SNHLY and CDR2 is FYNNEI. V lost 3 bases, J lost 7 bases, and 6 bases stayed unmatched. CDR3 length equals 14 residues. CDR3: CASSDPTGGSGYTF. CDR3 coding DNA: TGTGCCAGCAGTGATCCTACAGGGGGCTCTGGCTACACCTTC.

This clonotype was found many times. J is TRBJ1-2 and V is TRBV28; 8 bases fit TRBD1. Losses at the gene ends were 5 bases for V and 6 bases for J; bases not matched to a gene: 11. The germline V gene has CDR1 MDHEN and CDR2 SYDVKM. This CDR3 region has 15 residues. The CDR3 here is CASSIFSGGGNGYTF. CDR3 bases: TGTGCCAGCAGTATATTCTCAGGGGGCGGAAATGGCTACACCTTC.

This clonotype was detected ten times or more. The chain combines TRBV6-2 or TRBV6-3 with TRBJ1-2; the match to TRBD1 covers 10 bases. Trimming took 6 bases from V and 2 from J; bases not matched to a gene: 12. CDR1 and CDR2 from the germline V gene are MNHEY and SVGEGT. This CDR3 comprises 17 residues. The CDR3 region has the DNA TGTGCCAGCAGACTCCCTCCGGGACAGGGGTGGAACTATGGCTACACCTTC. Protein sequence: CASRLPPGQGWNYGYTF.

This clonotype was seen repeatedly, ten times or more. The chain employs TRBV28 and TRBJ2-5; 9 bases map to TRBD2. V dropped 5 bases and J dropped 5; count of bases not matched to a gene: 9. Germline V gene lookup returns CDR1 MDHEN and CDR2 SYDVKM. This CDR3 has 15 amino acids. CDR3 bases: TGTGCCAGCAGTCCCGTAGCGGGAGAGGAGGAGACCCAGTACTTC. Protein sequence: CASSPVAGEEETQYF.

This clonotype was observed many times. The chain carries TRBV25-1 and TRBJ2-4; the match to TRBD2 covers 7 bases. The CDR3 contains 17 residues. Germline V gene lookup returns CDR1 MGHDK and CDR2 SYGVNS. Unmatched junction bases numbered 12, after V lost 6 bases and J lost 1 base. DNA of the CDR3: TGTGCCAGCAGGCCTACCGGACACGGGAGGGCCAAAAACATTCAGTACTTC. It yields the protein CASRPTGHGRAKNIQYF.

The table lists this clonotype with many counts. The CDR3 DNA follows: TGCAGCGTTGTGCCGGGACAGGGACAAGAGACCCAGTACTTC. It yields the protein CSVVPGQGQETQYF. V and J are TRBV29-1 and TRBJ2-5; 9 bases align to TRBD1. Germline CDR1 SQVTM, CDR2 ANQGSEA. V dropped 4 bases and J dropped 2; count of bases not matched to a gene: 5. CDR3 length: 14 amino acids.

V usage is TRBV13 and J usage is TRBJ2-7; 7 bases align to TRBD2. The CDR3 contains 15 residues. Trimming removed 2 bases from V and 2 bases from J; junction bases left unmatched: 6. The V gene's germline CDR1 is PRHDT and CDR2 FYEKMQ (reference sequence). The CDR3 protein is CASSLSPLAAYEQYF. In nucleotides, the CDR3 is TGTGCCAGCAGCTTATCTCCCCTAGCGGCCTACGAGCAGTACTTC. Using reference TRBV13 and TRBJ2-7 for the parts outside the CDR3, the full variable domain is AAGVIQSPRHLIKEKRETATLKCYPIPRHDTVYWYQQGPGQDPQFLISFYEKMQSDKGSIPDRFSAQQFSDYHSELNMSSLELGDSALYFCASSLSPLAAYEQYFGPGTRLTVT.

This clonotype was found many times. The chain uses TRBV5-1 and TRBJ2-5, with a tentative D call TRBD2 (5 bases). This CDR3 comprises 12 residues. CDR1 is SGHRS and CDR2 is YFSETQ in the germline V gene. Trimming took off 5 bases at V and 5 bases at J, with 10 bases between the two ends. CDR3 region: CASRVPGETQYF. The CDR3 region has the DNA TGCGCCAGCAGGGTGCCGGGGGAGACCCAGTACTTC.

This clonotype was recorded many times. This chain links TRBV12-3 or TRBV12-4 with TRBJ2-5; D not certain. CDR3 length equals 14 residues. V lost 4 bases, J lost 7 bases, and 16 bases lay in between. The CDR3 reads CASSSQDVDGTQYF. Written as DNA, the CDR3 is TGTGCCAGCAGTTCGCAGGATGTGGACGGGACCCAGTACTTC.

This clonotype was counted many times. In DNA form, the CDR3 reads TGTGCCAGCACGGCGAGTAGCAATCAGCCCCAGCATTTT. As protein: CASTASSNQPQHF. The chain has TRBV12-3 or TRBV12-4 and TRBJ1-5; D gene ambiguous. The CDR3 spans 13 residues. Trimming took 7 bases from V and 0 from J, leaving 7 bases between them.

This clonotype was detected ten times or more. This chain links TRBV4-1 with TRBJ2-5; D possibly corresponds to TRBD2 (5 bases). Germline V CDR1 and CDR2: MGHRA, YSYEKL. Trimming cost V 2 bases and J 5 bases, with 9 bases left between them. The CDR3 loop spans 13 amino acids. CDR3: CASSQLATETQYF. CDR3 DNA: TGCGCCAGCAGCCAACTAGCTACGGAGACCCAGTACTTC.

This clonotype was observed many times. CDR3 sequence: CASSYSRGVGGSQPQHF. CDR3 in DNA: TGTGCCAGCAGTTACTCGAGGGGGGTTGGCGGGTCTCAGCCCCAGCATTTT. The chain uses TRBV6-2 or TRBV6-3 and TRBJ1-5; weak D call: TRBD1 (6 bases). This CDR3 has 17 residues. Per germline, CDR1 MNHEY and CDR2 SVGEGT. V lost 0 bases and J lost 6, with 18 bases in between.

V gene TRBV30 combines with J gene TRBJ1-4, with 7 bases lining up with TRBD1. The V gene end was trimmed by 2 bases and the J gene end by 6 bases; junction bases not matched to a gene: 6. This CDR3 region has 14 residues. Germline loops: CDR1 GTSNPN, CDR2 SVGIG (reference sequence). In nucleotides, the CDR3 is TGTGCCTGGAGTAGAGGAGGGACAGATGAAAAACTGTTTTTT. Amino acids: CAWSRGGTDEKLFF.

This clonotype was seen many times. This sequence joins TRBV10-3 and TRBJ1-5; possible D gene TRBD1, 5 bases. From germline, CDR1 is ENHRY and CDR2 SYGVKD. This CDR3 spans 15 amino acids. Trimming took 6 bases from V and 2 from J, leaving 14 bases between them. The CDR3 loop is CAISPSGFGNQPQHF. The CDR3 DNA reads as TGTGCCATCAGCCCTTCAGGGTTTGGCAATCAGCCCCAGCATTTT.

This clonotype was counted many times. This rearrangement joins TRBV19 to TRBJ2-7, with no clear D. Trimming took 11 bases from V and 0 from J, leaving 14 bases between them. The germline CDR1 and CDR2 sequences are LNHDA and SQIVND (reference sequence). CDR3 length equals 13 residues. In DNA, the CDR3 is TGTGCCGGTCGAGATACGAGCTCCTACGAGCAGTACTTC. It translates to CAGRDTSSYEQYF.

This clonotype was seen at least ten times. The rearrangement links TRBV12-3 or TRBV12-4 to TRBJ2-7; the match to TRBD2 covers 7 bases. The ends lost 6 bases at V and 4 bases at J; junction bases unmatched: 9. The CDR3 spans 14 residues. CDR3: CASRSGLVFYEQYF. Written as DNA, the CDR3 is TGTGCCAGCAGATCAGGACTAGTATTTTACGAGCAGTACTTC.

This clonotype showed up many times. The chain recombines TRBV28 with TRBJ1-1; possibly TRBD1 for D (5 bases). The CDR3 is 15 residues long. Germline CDR1 and CDR2: MDHEN and SYDVKM. Trimming removed 4 bases from V and 4 bases from J, with 16 bases in between. CDR3 in amino acids: CASSCWGKGCTEAFF. CDR3 in DNA: TGTGCCAGCAGTTGTTGGGGAAAGGGGTGCACTGAAGCTTTCTTT.

This clonotype was recorded many times. V gene TRBV29-1 combines with J gene TRBJ2-5, with 7 bases matching TRBD1. V was pared by 0 bases and J by 5 bases, with 9 bases of the junction left unmatched. CDR1 SQVTM and CDR2 ANQGSEA come from the germline V gene. This CDR3 has 15 amino acids. CDR3 sequence: CSVEDPDRRSETQYF. CDR3 DNA: TGCAGCGTTGAAGATCCGGACAGGCGATCGGAGACCCAGTACTTC.

This clonotype was recorded at least ten times. The chain is built from TRBV6-5 and TRBJ1-2; D call uncertain. This CDR3 is 13 amino acids long. Germline V gene data show CDR1 as MNHEY and CDR2 as SVGAGI. V was pared by 2 bases and J by 4 bases, with 8 bases between. The CDR3 DNA follows: TGTGCCAGCAGTTACAGGGAAGGCTATGGCTACACCTTC. Translated: CASSYREGYGYTF.

This clonotype was counted many times. The V call is TRBV12-3 or TRBV12-4, the J call TRBJ1-1; 7 bases are shared with TRBD1. With V trimmed by 6 bases and J by 0 bases, 7 bases remained unmatched. The CDR3 has 15 residues. In DNA, the CDR3 is TGTGCCAGCAGGCCCAGGGGGGGCATGAACACTGAAGCTTTCTTT. It codes for CASRPRGGMNTEAFF.

Many counts were recorded for this clonotype. The rearrangement links TRBV7-3 to TRBJ2-6; no reliable D call. V was shortened by 2 bases and J by 4 bases, with 12 bases between the two germline ends. Germline assignment: CDR1 SGHTA and CDR2 FQGTGA. CDR3 size: 16 residues. The CDR3 loop reads CASSLGPLRGANVLTF. Written as DNA, the CDR3 is TGTGCCAGCAGCTTAGGACCTCTTAGGGGGGCCAACGTCCTGACTTTC.

This clonotype was recorded many times. This rearrangement joins TRBV12-3 or TRBV12-4 to TRBJ2-7; 8 bases line up with TRBD1. This CDR3 comprises 15 residues. V shed 6 bases, J shed 6 bases, and the junction held 13 bases outside the gene matches. The CDR3 DNA is TGTGCCAGCAGCAGGCGGACAGGGAGAACCGGCGAGCAGTACTTC. This sequence encodes CASSRRTGRTGEQYF.

This clonotype occurred many times. The chain has TRBV27 and TRBJ1-1; D not resolved. V lost 4 bases, J lost 5 bases, and 14 bases lay in between. The length of the CDR3 is 14 residues. The germline gives CDR1 MNHEY, CDR2 SMNVEV (reference sequence). DNA of the CDR3: TGTGCCAGCAGTTCACAATGGGAGAGGACTGAAGCTTTCTTT. This gives the protein CASSSQWERTEAFF.

J is TRBJ2-7 and V is TRBV6-2 or TRBV6-3, with 7 bases aligning to TRBD2. CDR1 is MNHEY, CDR2 SVGEGT, per germline. The J segment lost 5 bases and the V segment lost 5 bases, leaving 12 bases of the junction unmatched. CDR3 size: 15 residues. CDR3 sequence reads: CASSRYGWEGDEQYF. Written as DNA, the CDR3 is TGTGCCAGCAGTCGTTACGGCTGGGAGGGCGACGAGCAGTACTTC.

This clonotype was seen ten or more times. The rearrangement joins TRBV4-3 to TRBJ1-3; D not certain. V lost 1 base and J lost 0, with 10 bases in between. Germline lookup yields CDR1 LGHNA and CDR2 YSLEER. This CDR3 is 16 amino acids long. The CDR3 nucleotides are TGCGCCAGCAGCCAAGCGTCAGTGAGCTCTGGAAACACCATATATTTT. It codes for CASSQASVSSGNTIYF.